This TCR beta chain was recorded in a study of T cell clusters in autoimmune cytopenias. TRB rearrangements were amplified by touch-down multiplex PCR with mixed TRB-A/B primers. TCRdb re-called the multiplex PCR reads; one entry per CDR3 protein, DNA not given. This table lists 1,100 or so distinct CDR3 sequences. The CDR3 has 16 residues. Roughly 38,000 genome equivalents of blood DNA were amplified for TRB. Sequencing input: peripheral blood. The clonotype originates from a human donor with an autoimmune cytopenia or autoimmune hepatitis (not recorded which). This chain connects TRBV21-1 to TRBJ2-7; no DNA is available, so the TRBD2 call from TCRdb remains unchecked. TRBV21-1 is designated a pseudogene. The CDR3: CASRFLVAGGLYEQYF.